These 21 T cell receptor beta chains were sequenced from one sample in a study of blood T cell repertoires in COVID-19. TCRdb's table, derived via immunoSEQ multiplex PCR, lists solely in-frame clones and lacks some. The table lists about 230,000 clones, approximately 82% of them singletons, with 2% to 3% in the top ten. The material sequenced was peripheral blood. Receptors were obtained from a woman in her sixties or seventies with active or convalescent COVID-19.

This clone was recorded at least ten times. The rearrangement uses TRBV11-1 and TRBJ1-2; weak D call: TRBD1 (5 bases). Trimming stripped 4 bases from V and 6 bases from J, with 12 bases between. This CDR3 has 13 amino acids. CDR1 SGHAT and CDR2 FQDESV come from the germline V gene (reference sequence). Here the CDR3 reads CASSSTDDDGYTF. The CDR3 coding sequence is TGTGCCAGCAGCTCGACAGATGACGATGGCTACACCTTC.

This clone was seen only once. V gene TRBV10-3 combines with J gene TRBJ2-3, with 9 bases matching TRBD1. The CDR3 extends over 15 amino acids. Germline V CDR1 and CDR2: ENHRY, SYGVKD. V lost 0 bases to trimming and J lost 3 bases; unmatched junction nucleotides: 1. The CDR3 DNA reads as TGTGCCATCAGTGAGTCGGGACAGGGAACAGATACGCAGTATTTT. This encodes CAISESGQGTDTQYF.

The chain uses TRBV6-4 and TRBJ2-1, with 14 bases that match TRBD2. The CDR3 covers 17 residues. Germline V gives CDR1 MRHNA, CDR2 SNTAGT. With 10 bases clipped from V and 0 bases from J, the junction kept 8 bases outside the gene matches. In DNA form, the CDR3 reads TGTGCCACCAAGACTAGCGGGGGGGTCAGCTCCTACAATGAGCAGTTCTTC. Amino acid sequence: CATKTSGGVSSYNEQFF.

The rearrangement links TRBV15 to TRBJ1-1; D gene uncertain. Germline CDR1 LNHNV, CDR2 YYDKDF (reference sequence). This CDR3 has 14 amino acids. V lost 0 bases, J lost 8 bases, and 13 bases lay in between. CDR3 coding DNA: TGTGCCACCAGCAGAGATGCGGCTGAAAGGGAAGCTTTCTTT. Encoded protein: CATSRDAAEREAFF.

The gene calls are TRBV28 and TRBJ2-5, with D perhaps TRBD1 (7 bases). The CDR3 spans 14 residues. Looked up from germline, CDR1 is MDHEN and CDR2 is SYDVKM. V was trimmed by 6 bases and J by 5 bases, leaving 16 bases between them. The CDR3 DNA reads TGTGCCAGCAGCGACAGGGTAGGAGGGGAGACCCAGTACTTC. This sequence encodes CASSDRVGGETQYF.

The chain uses TRBV6-1 and TRBJ2-5; the match to TRBD1 covers 8 bases. CDR1 and CDR2 (germline): MNHNS, SASEGT. Trimming at V came to 0 bases and at J to 1 base, leaving 10 bases not matched to a gene. The CDR3 runs to 18 residues. The CDR3 coding sequence is TGTGCCAGCAGTGAAGCATCGAACAGGGGGATATCCCAAGAGACCCAGTACTTC. The encoded protein is CASSEASNRGISQETQYF.

The CDR3, as DNA: TGTGCCAGCAGCCCTATGGGGACTTGGGGGTACGAGCAGTACTTC. The encoded protein is CASSPMGTWGYEQYF. The chain uses TRBV5-4 and TRBJ2-7, with D tentatively TRBD2 (6 bases). V lost 4 bases to trimming and J lost 4 bases, with 18 bases between them. Germline V CDR1 and CDR2: SGHNT, YYREEE (reference sequence). The CDR3 is made up of 15 amino acids.

This clone was observed a single time. The chain couples TRBV5-1 to TRBJ2-1; 9 nucleotides align to TRBD1. Germline V gives CDR1 SGHRS, CDR2 YFSETQ. CDR3 size: 17 residues. V shed 2 bases and J 10 bases; nucleotides not matched to a gene: 16. The CDR3 loop reads CASSFGDRDLPWDEQFF. In nucleotides, the CDR3 is TGCGCCAGCAGCTTTGGGGACAGGGACTTACCTTGGGACGAGCAGTTCTTC.

This clone appeared a few times. The chain carries TRBV5-4 and TRBJ1-5; possible D gene TRBD1, 5 bases. CDR3 length: 16 amino acids. Germline CDR1 is SGHNT and CDR2 is YYREEE (reference sequence). V was trimmed by 3 bases and J by 2 bases, leaving 15 bases between them. This CDR3 is CASSSGGAVGNQPQHF. CDR3 in DNA: TGTGCCAGCAGCTCGGGCGGGGCGGTCGGCAATCAGCCCCAGCATTTT.

This clone was counted a single time. The J gene is TRBJ1-6, the V gene TRBV2; a weak D match, TRBD1 (5 bases). CDR3 length: 15 amino acids. Germline-derived CDR1 and CDR2 are SNHLY and FYNNEI. The V and J ends lost 6 bases and 3 bases respectively, with 12 bases between them. This CDR3 is CASRDNRFYNSPLHF. The CDR3 DNA reads TGTGCCAGCAGGGACAACCGCTTCTATAATTCACCCCTCCACTTT.

The sample holds one count of this clone. This chain links TRBV18 with TRBJ1-1, with a weak D call TRBD1 (5 bases). This CDR3 comprises 15 residues. Germline V gene lookup returns CDR1 KGHSH and CDR2 LQKENI. V shed 1 base and J shed 1 base, with 10 bases lying between them. CDR3 in amino acids: CASSPRRQSNTEAFF. The DNA for the CDR3 is TGTGCCAGCTCACCACGGCGACAGTCGAACACTGAAGCTTTCTTT.

The chain combines TRBV6-5 with TRBJ2-7; 8 nucleotides align to TRBD1. The germline V gene has CDR1 MNHEY and CDR2 SVGAGI. The CDR3 has 16 amino acids. After removal of 1 base from V and 0 bases from J, the junction contained 5 bases not matched to a gene. The CDR3 loop is CASSYLGTGGSYEQYF. As DNA, the CDR3 is TGTGCCAGCAGTTACTTGGGGACAGGCGGCTCCTACGAGCAGTACTTC.

The rearrangement joins TRBV5-3 to TRBJ1-1, with a tentative D call TRBD1 (6 bases). TRBV5-3 is labeled an ORF, and its function is uncertain. The CDR3 is 15 amino acids. V gave up 3 bases and J gave up 1 base, with 13 bases separating them. The CDR3 region has the DNA TGTGCCAGAAGCTGCAGTCGCAGGGGGAACACTGAAGCTTTCTTT. It specifies CARSCSRRGNTEAFF.

The CDR3 loop reads CASRPPEGPIGEQYF. In DNA form, the CDR3 reads TGTGCCAGCAGGCCCCCGGAGGGTCCCATAGGCGAGCAGTACTTC. The chain recombines TRBV6-5 with TRBJ2-7; perhaps TRBD2 as D (6 bases). V was cut by 6 bases and J by 6 bases, with 21 bases left in between. CDR1 MNHEY and CDR2 SVGAGI come from the germline V gene. This CDR3 has 15 residues.

The gene calls are TRBV7-8 and TRBJ2-2; possible D gene TRBD2, 7 bases. Trimming pared 5 bases from V and 1 base from J, leaving 14 bases between. Germline values: CDR1 SGHVS, CDR2 FQNEAQ. The length of the CDR3 is 16 residues. The CDR3 sequence is CASSKPGGRNTGELFF. CDR3 in DNA: TGTGCCAGCAGCAAACCGGGGGGCAGGAACACCGGGGAGCTGTTTTTT.

The chain carries TRBV5-1 and TRBJ2-6, with D tentatively TRBD1 (6 bases). CDR3 length: 15 residues. In germline, CDR1 is SGHRS, CDR2 YFSETQ. Trimming stripped 4 bases from V and 4 bases from J, with 12 bases between. The CDR3 bases are TGCGCCAGCAGCCCGACAGGTCTCGGGGCCAACGTCCTGACTTTC. Amino acids: CASSPTGLGANVLTF.

J is TRBJ1-1 and V is TRBV18; D possibly corresponds to TRBD1 (5 bases). Germline CDR1 is KGHSH and CDR2 is LQKENI. The CDR3 totals 15 residues. Trimming took off 6 bases at V and 3 bases at J, with 17 bases between the two ends. Written as DNA, the CDR3 is TGTGCCAGCTCTCTTCAACAGGATGGGGACACTGAAGCTTTCTTT. Protein product: CASSLQQDGDTEAFF. The whole variable domain, remainder taken from reference TRBV18 and TRBJ1-1, is NAGVMQNPRHLVRRRGQEARLRCSPMKGHSHVYWYRQLPEEGLKFMVYLQKENIIDESGMPKERFSAEFPKEGPSILRIQQVVRGDSAAYFCASSLQQDGDTEAFFGQGTRLTVV.

This chain connects TRBV5-1 to TRBJ2-5; 9 bases are a match to TRBD1. J lost 5 bases, V lost 5 bases, and 7 bases had no gene match. The germline V gene encodes CDR1 SGHRS and CDR2 YFSETQ. The CDR3 runs 14 residues. In DNA form, the CDR3 reads TGCGCCAGCAGGGAACAGGGGGCGTGGGAGACCCAGTACTTC. Translated, it gives CASREQGAWETQYF.

This chain connects TRBV9 to TRBJ2-2, with a tentative D call TRBD2 (5 bases). The CDR3 consists of 14 residues. The V end lost 1 base, the J end lost 5 bases, and 9 bases lay between the germline ends. Germline V CDR1 and CDR2: SGDLS, YYNGEE. The CDR3 sequence: CASSVNGETGELFF. Here the CDR3 DNA reads TGTGCCAGCAGCGTAAACGGGGAGACCGGGGAGCTGTTTTTT. Variable domain in full (rest from reference TRBV9 and TRBJ2-2): DSGVTQTPKHLITATGQRVTLRCSPRSGDLSVYWYQQSLDQGLQFLIQYYNGEERAKGNILERFSAQQFPDLHSELNLSSLELGDSALYFCASSVNGETGELFFGEGSRLTVL.

V usage is TRBV7-9 and J usage is TRBJ2-2, with D tentatively TRBD1 (6 bases). CDR1 is SEHNR, CDR2 FQNEAQ, per germline (reference sequence). This CDR3 comprises 15 residues. Between the trimmed V and J ends, which lost 1 base and 1 base, there was a span of 7 bases. Here the CDR3 reads CASSLGGLNTGELFF. The DNA for the CDR3 is TGTGCCAGCAGCTTAGGGGGGCTGAACACCGGGGAGCTGTTTTTT.

The chain recombines TRBV27 with TRBJ1-1; possibly TRBD1 for D (5 bases). The ends were cut back, 5 bases at V and 6 bases at J, with 16 bases in the middle. Germline values: CDR1 MNHEY, CDR2 SMNVEV (reference sequence). The CDR3 has 14 residues. CDR3 in amino acids: CASSRAPGDSEAFF. CDR3 DNA: TGTGCCAGCAGTCGGGCCCCGGGGGACTCTGAAGCTTTCTTT.